This T cell receptor beta chain was profiled in a study of shared clonotypes between healthy human individuals. Study observations and caveats: Clonotype sharing among donors likely depends on sequencing depth. The donor pool, a small one, limited the genetic and exposure-history diversity represented.

V lost 5 bases and J 0 bases, leaving 11 bases between the germline ends. The CDR3 runs to 15 residues. Germline CDR1 and CDR2: MNHEY and SMNVEV (reference sequence). This clone showed up just once. What it binds is not known. Using ten immunoSEQ deep assay plates, investigators sequenced unsorted PBMC DNA. Generated by immunoSEQ multiplex PCR, the TCRdb table keeps only in-frame clones and is missing some. The data show about 600,000 clones, about 80% seen once. This rearrangement joins TRBV27 to TRBJ1-3; D gene uncertain. The sample comprised PBMCs. This sequence was found in a middle-aged woman in good health. Some clones in this sample may be carry-over from other donors' samples. The CDR3 DNA is TGTGCCAGCAGTGCCTCTTGGGGCTCTGGAAACACCATATATTTT. This codes for CASSASWGSGNTIYF.